This entry lists 8 T cell receptor beta chains sequenced from one sample in a study of cytomegalovirus exposure and HLA in healthy donors (dated by TCRdb to about 2017). Library generation was performed with the immunoSEQ multiplex PCR assay. A mixture of 60 forward primers for TCR Vbeta segments and 13 reverse primers for TCR Jbeta segments was used in the multiplex PCR. This immuneACCESS table, as held by TCRdb, lists in-frame sequences with V and J called but not all clones. Of the missing ones, under half trace to an unresolved V gene in checked studies; the others have no known cause. The sample yields approximately 82,000 clones; 70% to 75% were counted once. Approximately 5.7% of the sample is in the top ten clones. Source material: PBMCs. Receptors originate from a woman aged 45-60 years in good health and CMV-seropositive.

This chain links TRBV30 with TRBJ1-2; D unresolved. V was trimmed by 8 bases and J by 2 bases, leaving 12 bases between them. This CDR3 contains 12 residues. Germline V lookup: CDR1 GTSNPN, CDR2 SVGIG (reference sequence). The CDR3 loop is CALGGVNYGYTF. The CDR3 nucleotides are TGTGCCCTGGGCGGGGTAAACTATGGCTACACCTTC.

The rearrangement links TRBV12-5 to TRBJ1-2; weak D call: TRBD1 (5 bases). The CDR3 extends over 13 amino acids. The germline CDR1 and CDR2 sequences are LGHNT and FRNRAP. V was cut by 1 base and J by 7 bases, with 10 bases left in between. For the CDR3, the DNA is TGTGCTAGTGGTTTGGGGGGGACTTTTGGCTACACCTTC. Amino acid sequence: CASGLGGTFGYTF.

The chain couples TRBV5-8 to TRBJ1-1; D may be TRBD1 (6 bases). Looked up from germline, CDR1 is SGHTS and CDR2 is YDEGEE. This CDR3 is 15 amino acids long. V lost 4 bases and J 2 bases, leaving 15 bases between the germline ends. The DNA for the CDR3 is TGTGCCAGCAGCCCGGGGACAAGGGGAAACACTGAAGCTTTCTTT. It specifies CASSPGTRGNTEAFF.

The chain carries TRBV28 and TRBJ2-7; tentatively, D is TRBD2 (6 bases). Trimming pared 4 bases from V and 2 bases from J, leaving 9 bases between. The CDR3 consists of 13 residues. Germline lookup yields CDR1 MDHEN and CDR2 SYDVKM. The DNA for the CDR3 is TGTGCCAGCAGTTCCGGGACTCCCTACGAGCAGTACTTC. This encodes CASSSGTPYEQYF.

This clone was found a few times. This chain connects TRBV4-1 to TRBJ1-1; D is ambiguous. Per germline, CDR1 MGHRA and CDR2 YSYEKL. The CDR3 is 15 residues long. V was shortened by 6 bases and J by 1 base, with 15 bases between the two germline ends. The CDR3 nucleotides are TGCGCCAGCAGTCCATTTCCTCCGGGGAACACTGAAGCTTTCTTT. Translation gives CASSPFPPGNTEAFF.

This clone occurred a few times. The chain carries TRBV29-1 and TRBJ2-5; the D gene is possibly TRBD1 (6 bases). The J call may be wrong; the DNA end is better matched by TRBJ2-7. The CDR3 covers 14 residues. CDR1 SQVTM and CDR2 ANQGSEA come from the germline V gene. Here the CDR3 reads CSVAGTKSSYEQYF. As DNA, the CDR3 is TGCAGCGTCGCCGGGACAAAGAGCTCCTACGAGCAGTACTTC.

The rearrangement joins TRBV28 to TRBJ1-1; D gene uncertain. The germline gives CDR1 MDHEN, CDR2 SYDVKM. The CDR3 spans 13 residues. With 5 bases removed from V and 5 bases from J, the gap between germline ends came to 12 bases. The CDR3 here is CASSPPRLTEAFF. CDR3 nucleotides: TGTGCCAGCAGTCCGCCCCGGTTGACTGAAGCTTTCTTT.

In its sample, this clone was seen once. The chain carries TRBV5-1 and TRBJ2-1; 8 bases are shared with TRBD1. Unmatched junction bases numbered 7, after V lost 2 bases and J lost 6 bases. The CDR3 runs 15 residues. The germline V gene encodes CDR1 SGHRS and CDR2 YFSETQ. Here the CDR3 DNA reads TGCGCCAGCAGCTTAGACAGGGGCGCCCTCAATGAGCAGTTCTTC. Its protein product is CASSLDRGALNEQFF.